Each of the 12 T cell receptor beta chains below was sequenced from the same sample in a study of blood T cell repertoires in COVID-19. Some clones are missing from TCRdb's copy, which holds only in-frame ones; the method was immunoSEQ multiplex PCR. The table has 100,000 to 120,000 clones, 85% to 90% seen once; the top ten hold approximately 4.4%. Sequencing input: peripheral blood. The receptor set was obtained from a woman in her 50s with acute or convalescent COVID-19.

The V gene is TRBV5-4, the J gene TRBJ2-5; TRBD1 matches at 8 bases. The CDR3 is 15 residues long. Trimming took 0 bases from V and 4 from J; bases not matched to a gene: 5. The germline V gene has CDR1 SGHNT and CDR2 YYREEE (reference sequence). CDR3 sequence (DNA): TGTGCCAGCAGCTTGGCCGCGACAGGGGTAGAGACCCAGTACTTC. It specifies CASSLAATGVETQYF.

The chain is built from TRBV2 and TRBJ2-5, with TRBD2 as a possible D gene (7 bases). Trimming removed 0 bases from V and 5 bases from J, with 16 bases in between. The germline V gene has CDR1 SNHLY and CDR2 FYNNEI. The CDR3 has 16 amino acids. CDR3 in amino acids: CASSEARRGGLETQYF. The CDR3 DNA follows: TGTGCCAGCAGTGAAGCGCGTAGGGGGGGGCTGGAGACCCAGTACTTC.

This clone was seen only once. V and J are TRBV6-5 and TRBJ1-2; D gene ambiguous. CDR1 and CDR2 (germline): MNHEY, SVGAGI. This CDR3 contains 14 residues. V dropped 0 bases and J dropped 1 base, with 6 bases sitting between them. CDR3 DNA: TGTGCCAGCAGTTACTCAGGCGGTAACTATGGCTACACCTTC. Protein: CASSYSGGNYGYTF.

The chain uses TRBV6-5 and TRBJ1-6; D unresolved. CDR3 length: 12 residues. V was pared by 2 bases and J by 14 bases, with 10 bases between. Germline V gives CDR1 MNHEY, CDR2 SVGAGI. CDR3 amino acids: CASSYREGTLHF. CDR3 DNA sequence: TGTGCCAGCAGTTACCGTGAGGGCACCCTCCACTTT.

The chain uses TRBV19 and TRBJ2-7, with D possibly TRBD2 on 5 matching bases. The CDR3 contains 13 residues. The germline gives CDR1 LNHDA, CDR2 SQIVND (reference sequence). V dropped 3 bases and J dropped 6 bases, with 12 bases sitting between them. The CDR3 protein is CASSIYGSGEQYF. CDR3 in DNA: TGTGCCAGTAGTATCTATGGGAGTGGCGAGCAGTACTTC.

The chain employs TRBV25-1 and TRBJ2-7, with 7 positions matching TRBD1. V gave up 3 bases and J gave up 4 bases; unmatched junction bases: 6. CDR3 size: 14 residues. Germline values: CDR1 MGHDK, CDR2 SYGVNS. CDR3 sequence (DNA): TGTGCCAGCAGTGATAGGGGGCGTCGGTACGAGCAGTACTTC. Its translation is CASSDRGRRYEQYF.

This rearrangement joins TRBV5-3 to TRBJ1-1; D is possibly TRBD1 (6 bases). TRBV5-3 qualifies as an ORF whose function is uncertain. V dropped 6 bases and J dropped 3 bases, with 18 bases sitting between them. This CDR3 region has 15 residues. The CDR3 DNA reads as TGTGCCAGAAACTCCGGGGGGCGCGACGACACTGAAGCTTTCTTT. This sequence encodes CARNSGGRDDTEAFF.

This rearrangement joins TRBV28 to TRBJ1-5; no reliable D call. Germline assignment: CDR1 MDHEN and CDR2 SYDVKM. The CDR3 consists of 15 residues. The V and J ends lost 6 bases and 4 bases respectively, with 16 bases between them. CDR3 sequence: CASRPHNSFNQPQHF. The CDR3 DNA reads as TGTGCCAGCAGACCGCACAACAGTTTTAATCAGCCCCAGCATTTT. Looking up the rest from reference TRBV28 and TRBJ1-5 gives the full variable domain: DVKVTQSSRYLVKRTGEKVFLECVQDMDHENMFWYRQDPGLGLRLIYFSYDVKMKEKGDIPEGYSVSREKKERFSLILESASTNQTSMYLCASRPHNSFNQPQHFGDGTRLSIL.

V gene TRBV14 combines with J gene TRBJ1-1; D is undetermined. The V and J ends lost 2 bases and 2 bases respectively, with 9 bases between them. The length of the CDR3 is 14 residues. Germline CDR1 reads SGHDN; CDR2 reads FVKESK. In DNA, the CDR3 is TGTGCCAGCAGCCAAATAGCAGCCAACACTGAAGCTTTCTTT. As protein: CASSQIAANTEAFF.

The V and J genes are TRBV18 and TRBJ1-5, with D tentatively TRBD1 (6 bases). Trimming removed 0 bases at V and 5 bases at J, with 8 bases between. CDR3 length: 14 amino acids. Per germline, CDR1 KGHSH and CDR2 LQKENI. The CDR3 protein is CASSPPGGDQPQHF. CDR3 DNA: TGTGCCAGCTCACCACCAGGGGGGGATCAGCCCCAGCATTTT.

The rearrangement uses TRBV4-2 and TRBJ1-2, with D maybe TRBD1 (5 bases). The CDR3 has 15 amino acids. The V and J ends lost 4 bases and 2 bases respectively, with 14 bases between them. CDR1 is LGHNA, CDR2 YNFKEQ, per germline. CDR3 nucleotides: TGTGCCAGCAGCCCTGGTGGGGGGACCAACTATGGCTACACCTTC. Encoded protein: CASSPGGGTNYGYTF.

The chain carries TRBV30 and TRBJ2-1; the D gene is possibly TRBD1 (5 bases). This CDR3 has 13 residues. CDR1 and CDR2 from the germline V gene are GTSNPN and SVGIG (reference sequence). Deletions cut 2 bases from V and 0 bases from J, with 5 bases between. CDR3 sequence: CAWSRGSYNEQFF. In nucleotides, the CDR3 is TGTGCCTGGAGTAGGGGCTCCTACAATGAGCAGTTCTTC. The full variable domain, with the rest looked up from reference TRBV30 and TRBJ2-1, is SQTIHQWPATLVQPVGSPLSLECTVEGTSNPNLYWYRQAAGRGLQLLFYSVGIGQISSEVPQNLSASRPQDRQFILSSKKLLLSDSGFYLCAWSRGSYNEQFFGPGTRLTVL.